The next 18 T cell receptor beta chains were all read from a single sample in a study of blood T cell repertoires in COVID-19. Sequencing used immunoSEQ multiplex PCR; TCRdb keeps in-frame clones, though not all of them. The sample comprises about 270,000 clones, approximately 91% of which are singletons, and approximately 2% rests with the top ten. The sequenced sample consisted of peripheral blood. Receptors originate from a man aged 45-60 years with acute or convalescent COVID-19.

This chain uses TRBV3-1 (or the pseudogene TRBV3-2) with TRBJ1-2; the D gene is possibly TRBD1 (6 bases). The V gene's germline CDR1 is LGHDT and CDR2 YNNKEL (reference sequence). The CDR3 contains 15 residues. The ends were cut back, 1 base at V and 3 bases at J, with 12 bases in the middle. The CDR3 coding sequence is TGTGCCAGCAGCCAAGGGTTCGGGACATACTATGGCTACACCTTC. Amino acid sequence: CASSQGFGTYYGYTF.

This chain links TRBV10-1 with TRBJ1-5; D not resolved. The CDR3 runs 15 residues. CDR1 and CDR2 from the germline V gene are WNHNN and SYGVQD (reference sequence). V was pared by 1 base and J by 7 bases, with 14 bases between. The DNA for the CDR3 is TGCGCCAGCAGTGAGTTATTGCGGGCTAGGCAGCCCCAGCATTTT. Translated, it gives CASSELLRARQPQHF.

The chain couples TRBV7-9 to TRBJ2-1, with D perhaps matching TRBD1 (7 bases). This CDR3 spans 17 amino acids. The germline CDR1 and CDR2 sequences are SEHNR and FQNEAQ (reference sequence). V was clipped by 5 bases and J by 0 bases, with 17 bases between them. CDR3 amino acids: CASSPNGRDSSYNEQFF. The CDR3 coding sequence is TGTGCCAGCAGCCCCAATGGGCGGGACAGCTCCTACAATGAGCAGTTCTTC. The variable domain in full, completed from reference TRBV7-9 and TRBJ2-1, reads DTGVSQNPRHKITKRGQNVTFRCDPISEHNRLYWYRQTLGQGPEFLTYFQNEAQLEKSRLLSDRFSAERPKGSFSTLEIQRTEQGDSAMYLCASSPNGRDSSYNEQFFGPGTRLTVL.

Comment on this clone: Other DNA sequences in the sample encode the same CDR3. This chain joins TRBV5-1 and TRBJ2-7, with D unresolved. V lost 0 bases to trimming and J lost 0 bases, with 4 bases between them. Per the germline V gene, CDR1 is SGHRS and CDR2 is YFSETQ. This CDR3 has 13 amino acids. The CDR3 region is CASSLAGSYEQYF. CDR3 nucleotides: TGCGCCAGCAGCTTGGCAGGCTCCTACGAGCAGTACTTC.

This chain uses TRBV14 with TRBJ2-3, with D possibly TRBD1 on 6 matching bases. Trimming took 3 bases from V and 1 from J, leaving 11 bases between them. Looked up from germline, CDR1 is SGHDN and CDR2 is FVKESK. The CDR3 runs to 15 residues. Here the CDR3 reads CASSHLGAGTDTQYF. The CDR3 nucleotides are TGTGCCAGCAGCCACTTGGGGGCCGGCACAGATACGCAGTATTTT.

This chain joins TRBV19 and TRBJ1-2; 9 positions agree with TRBD1. Germline trimming cut 10 bases from V and 4 bases from J; bases unmatched to any gene: 10. CDR3 length: 14 residues. Germline V gene data show CDR1 as LNHDA and CDR2 as SQIVND (reference sequence). CDR3 in amino acids: CATGDRATSYGYTF. CDR3 bases: TGTGCCACTGGGGACAGGGCGACTTCCTATGGCTACACCTTC.

The V call is TRBV29-1, the J call TRBJ1-1; D remains unclear. The CDR3 consists of 13 residues. Germline values: CDR1 SQVTM, CDR2 ANQGSEA. Trimming removed 6 bases at V and 1 base at J, with 12 bases between. This chain's CDR3 is CSVAPAANTEAFF. The CDR3 DNA follows: TGCAGCGTCGCCCCAGCGGCGAACACTGAAGCTTTCTTT.

This chain joins TRBV5-4 and TRBJ1-3; possible D gene TRBD1, 5 bases. CDR1 and CDR2 (germline): SGHNT, YYREEE (reference sequence). The CDR3 runs 15 residues. V was cut by 4 bases and J by 1 base, with 12 bases left in between. CDR3 protein: CASSLGHPSGNTIYF. Here the CDR3 DNA reads TGTGCCAGCAGCCTTGGACATCCTTCTGGAAACACCATATATTTT.

The rearrangement uses TRBV7-9 and TRBJ2-5, with unresolved D. V gave up 3 bases and J gave up 5 bases, with 13 bases separating them. There are 14 residues in the CDR3. Germline CDR1 is SEHNR and CDR2 is FQNEAQ (reference sequence). CDR3 DNA: TGTGCCAGCAGCTTGGGCCCGTCGCCGGAGACCCAGTACTTC. Its translation is CASSLGPSPETQYF.

V is TRBV15 and J is TRBJ2-7, with a tentative D call TRBD2 (5 bases). The germline V and J ends were trimmed by 3 bases and 2 bases, with 11 bases remaining between them. CDR1 LNHNV and CDR2 YYDKDF come from the germline V gene (reference sequence). The CDR3 is made up of 14 amino acids. CDR3 protein: CATSSDRRTYEQYF. The CDR3 DNA reads as TGTGCCACCAGCAGTGATAGGAGGACCTACGAGCAGTACTTC.

The chain links TRBV7-2 to TRBJ1-1, with D unclear. The CDR3 sequence is 15 residues long. Trimming took 1 base from V and 1 from J, leaving 10 bases between them. Germline CDR1 SGHTA, CDR2 FQGNSA. The CDR3 loop is CASSLVSGGNTEAFF. CDR3 nucleotides: TGTGCCAGCAGCTTAGTTTCTGGCGGGAACACTGAAGCTTTCTTT.

In this sample, this clone turned up once. This rearrangement joins TRBV7-2 to TRBJ1-1; TRBD1 is a possible D gene (6 bases). The CDR3 has 15 residues. The germline CDR1 and CDR2 sequences are SGHTA and FQGNSA. The V end was cut by 0 bases, the J end by 3 bases, with 11 bases between. The CDR3 DNA is TGTGCCAGCAGCTTAGCTGGAACAGGGTACACTGAAGCTTTCTTT. It encodes CASSLAGTGYTEAFF. The whole variable domain, filled in from reference TRBV7-2 and TRBJ1-1, reads GAGVSQSPSNKVTEKGKDVELRCDPISGHTALYWYRQSLGQGLEFLIYFQGNSAPDKSGLPSDRFSAERTGGSVSTLTIQRTQQEDSAVYLCASSLAGTGYTEAFFGQGTRLTVV.

The rearrangement uses TRBV10-1 and TRBJ1-1; TRBD1 aligns across 8 bases. Germline assignment: CDR1 WNHNN and CDR2 SYGVQD (reference sequence). V was clipped by 6 bases and J by 0 bases; unmatched bases: 6. The CDR3 covers 15 residues. CDR3 in amino acids: CASSRDRLLNTEAFF. DNA for the CDR3: TGCGCCAGCAGCCGGGACAGGCTACTGAACACTGAAGCTTTCTTT.

This clone came up a few times. This rearrangement joins TRBV29-1 to TRBJ1-4; no definite D call. The CDR3 runs to 12 residues. Trimming pared 6 bases from V and 5 bases from J, leaving 10 bases between. Germline V gene lookup returns CDR1 SQVTM and CDR2 ANQGSEA. CDR3 loop: CSVVGENEKLFF. The CDR3 DNA reads TGCAGCGTCGTCGGGGAGAATGAAAAACTGTTTTTT.

This rearrangement joins TRBV7-2 to TRBJ1-2, with a possible D match to TRBD1 (6 bases). Germline-derived CDR1 and CDR2 are SGHTA and FQGNSA. This CDR3 comprises 14 residues. Trimming left V 4 bases short and J 7 bases short, with 16 bases between. CDR3: CASSSGQGRFGYTF. In nucleotides, the CDR3 is TGTGCCAGCAGCTCGGGTCAGGGGCGGTTTGGCTACACCTTC.

The chain employs TRBV2 and TRBJ2-2; D remains ambiguous. V was shortened by 7 bases and J by 4 bases, with 13 bases between the two germline ends. Germline values: CDR1 SNHLY, CDR2 FYNNEI. This CDR3 comprises 14 residues. The CDR3 DNA reads as TGTGCCAGCACCAAAACGCCCGGCACCGGGGAGCTGTTTTTT. Protein: CASTKTPGTGELFF. Full variable domain (rest looked up from reference TRBV2 and TRBJ2-2): EPEVTQTPSHQVTQMGQEVILRCVPISNHLYFYWYRQILGQKVEFLVSFYNNEISEKSEIFDDQFSVERPDGSNFTLKIRSTKLEDSAMYFCASTKTPGTGELFFGEGSRLTVL.

The chain recombines TRBV24-1 with TRBJ2-3; no firm D call. In germline, CDR1 is KGHDR, CDR2 SFDVKD. This CDR3 has 14 residues. V lost 4 bases and J 4 bases, leaving 11 bases between the germline ends. The CDR3 nucleotides are TGTGCCACCAGTGAGCCAGGAAGATCAGATACGCAGTATTTT. Translated, it gives CATSEPGRSDTQYF.

The chain links TRBV29-1 to TRBJ2-2, with D maybe TRBD2 (6 bases). Per germline, CDR1 SQVTM and CDR2 ANQGSEA. V was pared by 7 bases and J by 6 bases, with 12 bases between. This CDR3 contains 12 residues. The CDR3 DNA reads as TGCAGCGCTAACCGGGGGTCCGGGGAGCTGTTTTTT. Amino acids: CSANRGSGELFF.